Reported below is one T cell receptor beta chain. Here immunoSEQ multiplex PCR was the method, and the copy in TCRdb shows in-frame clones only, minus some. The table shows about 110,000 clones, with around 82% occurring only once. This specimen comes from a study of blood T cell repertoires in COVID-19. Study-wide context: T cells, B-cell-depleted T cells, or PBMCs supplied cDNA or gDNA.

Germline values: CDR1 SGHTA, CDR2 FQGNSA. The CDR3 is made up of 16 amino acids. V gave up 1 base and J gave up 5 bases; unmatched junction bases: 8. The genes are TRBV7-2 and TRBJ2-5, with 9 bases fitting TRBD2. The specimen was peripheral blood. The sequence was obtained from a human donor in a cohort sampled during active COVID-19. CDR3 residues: CASSLDPREGLETQYF. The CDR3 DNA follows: TGTGCCAGCAGCTTAGACCCGCGGGAGGGCCTGGAGACCCAGTACTTC.